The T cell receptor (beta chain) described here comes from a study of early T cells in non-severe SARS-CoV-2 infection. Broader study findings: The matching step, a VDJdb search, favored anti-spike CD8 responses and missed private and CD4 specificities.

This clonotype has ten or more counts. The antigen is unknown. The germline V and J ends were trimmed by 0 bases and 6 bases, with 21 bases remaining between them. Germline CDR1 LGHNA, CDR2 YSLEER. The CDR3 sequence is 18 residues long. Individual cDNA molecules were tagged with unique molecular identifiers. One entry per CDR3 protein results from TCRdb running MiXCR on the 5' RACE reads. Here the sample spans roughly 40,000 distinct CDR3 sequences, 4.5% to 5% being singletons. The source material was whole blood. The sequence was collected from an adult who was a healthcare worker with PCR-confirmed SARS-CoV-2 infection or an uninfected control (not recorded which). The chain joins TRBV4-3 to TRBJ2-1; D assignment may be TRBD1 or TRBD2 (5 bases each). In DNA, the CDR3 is TGCGCCAGCAGCCAAGAAAGGACCCGAGGGGCCAGGCGCAATGAGCAGTTCTTC. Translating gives CASSQERTRGARRNEQFF.